This T cell receptor beta chain was captured in a study of cytomegalovirus exposure and HLA in healthy donors. This clone has just a few counts. Its target is not known. Findings of the study overall: Later analysis showed most CMV-associated TCR beta chains appearing HLA-restricted. In an earlier analysis, productive rearrangement rates for most beta V segments clustered near 87% or 30%. Rare sequences made up most TCRs, while some public TCRs were found in many donors. With DRB1 most and HLA-C fewest, TCR association rates differed between HLA loci in a later analysis.

60 Vbeta and 13 Jbeta primers were used in PCR. Assay used: immunoSEQ multiplex PCR; TCRdb lists only in-frame clones, some missing. The sample has some 110,000 clones; roughly three quarters are singletons. The junction had 0 bases not matched to a gene; V was cut back by 0 bases and J by 4 bases. Per germline, CDR1 GTSNPN and CDR2 SVGIG (reference sequence). The CDR3 spans 14 residues. Sequences were obtained from PBMCs. This TCR was sampled from a woman aged 18-29 years in good health and CMV-seropositive. The chain combines TRBV30 with TRBJ2-3; 11 bases are shared with TRBD2. The CDR3 nucleotides read TGTGCCTGGAGTGTTAGCGGGAGGGCAGATACGCAGTATTTT. Protein sequence: CAWSVSGRADTQYF.